This T cell receptor (beta chain) was identified during a study of blood T cell repertoires in COVID-19. The overall study: From the United States, Italy and Spain came samples of acute and convalescent COVID-19. T cells, B-cell-depleted T cells, or PBMCs supplied cDNA or gDNA.

Authors' data handling: Reference gene primer amplification yielded estimated nucleated cell counts. TCRdb's copy holds only in-frame clones and misses some; the assay was immunoSEQ multiplex PCR. V and J calls plus clone size are reproduced from that table; the DNA served to infer D and trimming. The profile covers about 170,000 clones, with approximately 84% appearing a single time and roughly 7.7% taken by the ten largest. The germline V gene encodes CDR1 MDHEN and CDR2 SYDVKM. V was shortened by 8 bases and J by 2 bases, with 6 bases between the two germline ends. CDR3 size: 11 residues. What was sequenced was peripheral blood. The clonotype was recovered from a man in his forties who had recovered from COVID-19. The chain couples TRBV28 to TRBJ1-1; unclear D gene. The CDR3 DNA follows: TGTGCCAGCGAGATCAACACTGAAGCTTTCTTT. This codes for CASEINTEAFF.